This T cell receptor (beta chain) appears in the sequencing data of a study of CD8+CD57+ T cells in acquired aplastic anemia. Study as a whole: Across the sorted CD4+ and CD8+ cells, DNA amounts averaged roughly 3.5 ug. Study results and caveats: In common between the patients and the controls were approximately 28 CD8+ CDR3 sequences.

The CDR3 runs 12 residues. Germline assignment: CDR1 DFQATT and CDR2 SNEGSKA (reference sequence). Trimming stripped 3 bases from V and 6 bases from J, with 9 bases between. The table lists this clonotype with many counts. Its antigen is unknown. Sequenced patients had shown CD8+CD57+ cell expansion by flow cytometry. TCR beta VDJ combinations and CDR3 sequences were profiled from genomic DNA. Using its own MiXCR run on the reads, TCRdb lists one record per CDR3 protein. Of about 160,000 distinct CDR3 sequences in the sample, about 50% were seen once. This TCR was recovered from a human donor with aplastic anemia. The sample was sorted CD4+, CD8+, or CD8+CD57+ T cells (not recorded which) from PBMCs. The chain uses TRBV20-1 and TRBJ1-5, with D hard to call. This CDR3 reads CSARGIGQPQHF. As DNA, the CDR3 is TGCAGTGCTAGGGGAATAGGTCAGCCCCAGCATTTT.